This T cell receptor beta chain was sequenced in a study of cytomegalovirus exposure and HLA in healthy donors. Overall study context: Most donors, 70% to 85% of a few hundred genotyped, fell in the Caucasian-associated ancestry cluster.

Study-wide points: Being indistinguishable, some V segments were excluded, TRBV6-2 and TRBV6-3 among them.

Use of 60 Vbeta and 13 Jbeta primers characterized the PCR. Libraries were prepared by immunoSEQ multiplex PCR; TCRdb keeps only in-frame clonotypes and omits some of them. The sample holds roughly 170,000 clones, approximately 86% seen once. The CDR3 runs 14 residues. Per germline, CDR1 SGHNT and CDR2 YYREEE (reference sequence). The trim removed 5 bases at V and 5 bases at J, leaving 8 bases unmatched. As to this clone: Its antigen is currently unknown.

The sequenced sample was PBMCs. V gene TRBV5-4 combines with J gene TRBJ2-5; 8 nucleotides align to TRBD1. This TCR derives from a male donor in good health and CMV-seronegative. CDR3 sequence (DNA): TGTGCCAGCAGTCGTGACAGGGGAGTGGAGACCCAGTACTTC. Its protein product is CASSRDRGVETQYF.